The 3 T cell receptor beta chains below come from one sample, sequenced in a study of blood T cell repertoires in COVID-19. Assay used: immunoSEQ multiplex PCR; TCRdb lists only in-frame clones, some missing. Found here are about 130,000 clones, approximately 86% of them singletons; the top ten hold 11%. Sequenced input: peripheral blood. These TCRs come from a woman aged 65 to 85 with COVID-19, enrolled during active disease.

This clone was seen repeatedly, ten times or more. This chain connects TRBV27 to TRBJ2-7; TRBD2 is a possible D gene (5 bases). The CDR3 length is 12 residues. Germline CDR1 MNHEY, CDR2 SMNVEV (reference sequence). CDR3 nucleotides: TGTGTCACCCGGGGTGATACCAGACAGCAGTACTTC. Its protein is CVTRGDTRQQYF.

The chain employs TRBV29-1 and TRBJ1-2, with D hard to call. Deletions cut 2 bases from V and 7 bases from J, with 11 bases between. CDR1 is SQVTM, CDR2 ANQGSEA, per germline. The CDR3 sequence is 12 residues long. The CDR3 nucleotides are TGCAGCGTTGAATCCGGTCTAGGTGGCTACACCTTC. It yields the protein CSVESGLGGYTF. The full variable domain, with the rest looked up from reference TRBV29-1 and TRBJ1-2, is SAVISQKPSRDICQRGTSLTIQCQVDSQVTMMFWYRQQPGQSLTLIATANQGSEATYESGFVIDKFPISRPNLTFSTLTVSNMSPEDSSIYLCSVESGLGGYTFGSGTRLTVV.

The chain links TRBV10-3 to TRBJ1-1; TRBD1 agrees at 7 bases. The trim removed 10 bases at V and 0 bases at J, leaving 11 bases unmatched. CDR1 ENHRY and CDR2 SYGVKD come from the germline V gene. The length of the CDR3 is 15 residues. The CDR3 DNA is TGTGCCAGCTCGTATGACAGGGCGGTGAACACTGAAGCTTTCTTT. This codes for CASSYDRAVNTEAFF.